What follows are 26 T cell receptor beta chains derived from one specimen sequenced in a study of T cells after yellow fever vaccination. A single record per CDR3 protein comes from TCRdb applying MiXCR to the 5' RACE reads. This repertoire shows fewer than 85,000 distinct CDR3 sequences, approximately 7.5% found once; its top ten account for roughly two fifths. The sequences come from CD8+ T cells sorted from PBMCs, collected on the day of the yellow fever booster vaccination. These receptors were taken from a man aged 30 to 39 who received the YFV17D yellow fever vaccine.

This clonotype was observed many times. V gene TRBV14 combines with J gene TRBJ2-7; no firm D call. V lost 3 bases to trimming and J lost 2 bases, with 11 bases between them. This CDR3 region has 14 residues. The germline V gene has CDR1 SGHDN and CDR2 FVKESK. DNA of the CDR3: TGTGCCAGCAGCCACCACCTGAGGCCCTACGAGCAGTACTTC. Translation gives CASSHHLRPYEQYF.

This clonotype occurred many times. The chain carries TRBV6-2 or TRBV6-3 and TRBJ2-7; TRBD2 matches at 11 bases. J was trimmed by 5 bases and V by 7 bases; bases with no gene match: 10. The CDR3 is made up of 15 amino acids. Looked up from germline, CDR1 is MNHEY and CDR2 is SVGEGT. The CDR3 protein is CASTILAGGLHEQYF. The DNA of the CDR3 is TGTGCCAGCACTATCCTAGCGGGAGGTCTCCACGAGCAGTACTTC.

In this sample, this clonotype turned up many times. The CDR3 reads CASSLTRRENTEAFF. In DNA, the CDR3 is TGTGCCAGCAGCTTGACAAGACGGGAGAACACTGAAGCTTTCTTT. This chain connects TRBV7-9 to TRBJ1-1; D gene uncertain. The CDR3 contains 15 residues. Deletions cut 3 bases from V and 1 base from J, with 12 bases between. Germline V gene data show CDR1 as SEHNR and CDR2 as FQNEAQ (reference sequence).

This clonotype was detected a few times. The chain is built from TRBV6-5 and TRBJ2-5; TRBD2 matches 8 bases. After removal of 5 bases from V and 5 bases from J, the junction contained 13 bases not matched to a gene. This CDR3 has 16 residues. CDR1 and CDR2 (germline): MNHEY, SVGAGI. The CDR3 sequence: CASSNVAGGPGETQYF. For the CDR3, the DNA is TGTGCCAGCAGTAACGTCGCGGGAGGCCCTGGGGAGACCCAGTACTTC.

This clonotype was picked up a small number of times. The rearrangement joins TRBV11-2 to TRBJ2-5; 7 positions match TRBD2. The CDR3 runs 14 residues. Germline CDR1 reads SGHAT; CDR2 reads FQNNGV. The V segment lost 2 bases and the J segment 1 base; nucleotides outside the gene matches: 1. CDR3 loop: CASSLWGGQETQYF. The CDR3 nucleotides read TGTGCCAGCAGCTTATGGGGGGGCCAAGAGACCCAGTACTTC.

This clonotype was observed a few times. The chain employs TRBV25-1 and TRBJ2-7; D may be TRBD1 or TRBD2 (6 bases each). The V gene lost 7 bases and the J gene lost 2 bases, with 15 bases spanning the gap. This CDR3 has 14 residues. Germline V gives CDR1 MGHDK, CDR2 SYGVNS. The CDR3 coding sequence is TGTGCCAGCAAGGGCTTCGGGGGCCCCTACGAGCAGTACTTC. Translated: CASKGFGGPYEQYF.

This clonotype was seen more than once but under ten times. The V and J genes are TRBV6-5 and TRBJ2-7; D is uncertain. V lost 4 bases and J 0 bases, leaving 10 bases between the germline ends. This CDR3 is built from 14 residues. Germline V lookup: CDR1 MNHEY, CDR2 SVGAGI. CDR3 DNA: TGTGCCAGCAGTTCCAGCCGAGCCTCCTACGAGCAGTACTTC. Amino acid sequence: CASSSSRASYEQYF.

This clonotype showed up just a few times. The chain carries TRBV5-1 and TRBJ2-3, with D maybe TRBD1 (5 bases). This CDR3 is 14 amino acids long. V was trimmed by 2 bases and J by 2 bases, leaving 9 bases between them. CDR1 is SGHRS and CDR2 is YFSETQ in the germline V gene. CDR3 nucleotide sequence: TGCGCCAGCAGCTTATCACAGGTCACAGATACGCAGTATTTT. Encoded protein: CASSLSQVTDTQYF. The full variable domain, with the rest looked up from reference TRBV5-1 and TRBJ2-3, is KAGVTQTPRYLIKTRGQQVTLSCSPISGHRSVSWYQQTPGQGLQFLFEYFSETQRNKGNFPGRFSGRQFSNSRSEMNVSTLELGDSALYLCASSLSQVTDTQYFGPGTRLTVL.

This clonotype was detected many times. This rearrangement joins TRBV7-2 to TRBJ2-3; D is uncertain. Trimming removed 1 base from V and 4 bases from J, with 9 bases in between. From germline, CDR1 is SGHTA and CDR2 FQGNSA. This CDR3 comprises 14 residues. The CDR3 nucleotides read TGTGCCAGCAGCTTAGGTTCAGGCCCAGATACGCAGTATTTT. Protein sequence: CASSLGSGPDTQYF.

This clonotype was detected many times. V gene TRBV29-1 combines with J gene TRBJ2-1, with 7 bases lining up with TRBD1. The CDR3 consists of 13 residues. From germline, CDR1 is SQVTM and CDR2 ANQGSEA. V lost 6 bases, J lost 4 bases, and 6 bases stayed unmatched. The CDR3 loop reads CSVPGQIYNEQFF. For the CDR3, the DNA is TGCAGCGTCCCGGGACAGATTTACAATGAGCAGTTCTTC.

This clonotype was observed many times. V is TRBV20-1 and J is TRBJ2-3; TRBD2 agrees at 9 bases. The germline CDR1 and CDR2 sequences are DFQATT and SNEGSKA (reference sequence). V gave up 5 bases and J gave up 5 bases; unmatched junction bases: 14. CDR3 length: 16 residues. This CDR3 is CSAPRGSGRRVDTQYF. For the CDR3, the DNA is TGCAGTGCTCCCCGAGGCAGCGGGAGGAGGGTAGATACGCAGTATTTT.

A few counts support this clonotype. The rearrangement links TRBV7-9 to TRBJ2-7; D gene ambiguous. The CDR3 is made up of 15 amino acids. Deletions cut 2 bases from V and 0 bases from J, with 11 bases between. Germline V gene sequence: CDR1 SEHNR, CDR2 FQNEAQ (reference sequence). Here the CDR3 reads CASSLLGVSSYEQYF. The CDR3 DNA sequence: TGTGCCAGCAGCTTACTGGGCGTGAGCTCCTACGAGCAGTACTTC. The variable domain in full, completed from reference TRBV7-9 and TRBJ2-7, reads DTGVSQNPRHKITKRGQNVTFRCDPISEHNRLYWYRQTLGQGPEFLTYFQNEAQLEKSRLLSDRFSAERPKGSFSTLEIQRTEQGDSAMYLCASSLLGVSSYEQYFGPGTRLTVT.

This clonotype was found a few times. The CDR3 DNA sequence: TGTGCCAGCAGCTCACACCCCCAGCGCGGGGAAAGCTCCTACAATGAGCAGTTCTTC. Its protein product is CASSSHPQRGESSYNEQFF. This chain uses TRBV9 with TRBJ2-1, with D maybe TRBD2 (6 bases). CDR3 length: 19 residues. The V and J ends lost 4 bases and 0 bases respectively, with 23 bases between them. Germline V gives CDR1 SGDLS, CDR2 YYNGEE.

The chain couples TRBV28 to TRBJ2-7; D ambiguous. Germline values: CDR1 MDHEN, CDR2 SYDVKM. The V gene lost 6 bases and the J gene lost 0 bases, with 12 bases spanning the gap. This CDR3 is 14 amino acids long. The CDR3 nucleotides are TGTGCCAGCAGCAAACCGGGCCTCTCCTACGAGCAGTACTTC. This encodes CASSKPGLSYEQYF.

The rearrangement joins TRBV28 to TRBJ2-5, with 10 bases aligning to TRBD2. Germline-derived CDR1 and CDR2 are MDHEN and SYDVKM. This CDR3 spans 15 amino acids. V lost 7 bases to trimming and J lost 4 bases; unmatched junction nucleotides: 9. The CDR3 DNA sequence: TGTGCCAGCAAAGCTAGCGGGAGTTGGCCAGAGACCCAGTACTTC. Encoded protein: CASKASGSWPETQYF.

In this sample, this clonotype turned up a few times. This rearrangement joins TRBV6-2 or TRBV6-3 to TRBJ2-7; 7 bases map to TRBD1. V lost 6 bases and J lost 3; bases outside the gene matches: 5. The V gene's germline CDR1 is MNHEY and CDR2 SVGEGT. This CDR3 has 13 amino acids. Here the CDR3 reads CASSPGTVYEQYF. CDR3 sequence (DNA): TGTGCCAGCAGCCCCGGGACAGTCTACGAGCAGTACTTC.

This chain uses TRBV7-8 with TRBJ2-7, with TRBD2 matching 7 bases. CDR3 length: 14 amino acids. V shed 3 bases, J shed 3 bases, and the junction held 5 bases outside the gene matches. The germline CDR1 and CDR2 sequences are SGHVS and FQNEAQ. The CDR3 protein is CASSFLAAFYEQYF. CDR3 bases: TGTGCCAGCAGCTTTCTAGCGGCATTCTACGAGCAGTACTTC.

The chain joins TRBV10-3 to TRBJ2-3, with a possible D match to TRBD2 (6 bases). This CDR3 contains 12 residues. Germline assignment: CDR1 ENHRY and CDR2 SYGVKD. The V and J ends lost 10 bases and 5 bases respectively, with 13 bases between them. CDR3 region: CATSLGGDTQYF. CDR3 nucleotide sequence: TGTGCCACCTCCCTCGGGGGAGATACGCAGTATTTT.

This clonotype came up a few times. The gene calls are TRBV6-2 or TRBV6-3 and TRBJ2-1; no clear D. CDR1 MNHEY and CDR2 SVGEGT come from the germline V gene. The CDR3 consists of 12 residues. Trimming stripped 5 bases from V and 10 bases from J, with 12 bases between. CDR3 bases: TGTGCCAGCAGTCCGTTTTATGAGGAGCAGTTCTTC. Encoded protein: CASSPFYEEQFF.

This rearrangement joins TRBV20-1 to TRBJ2-4; TRBD2 matches at 7 bases. The junction had 2 bases not matched to a gene; V was cut back by 4 bases and J by 5 bases. Per germline, CDR1 DFQATT and CDR2 SNEGSKA (reference sequence). The CDR3 has 12 amino acids. The CDR3 coding sequence is TGCAGTGCTACAGCGGGACAAAACATTCAGTACTTC. Translation gives CSATAGQNIQYF.

There are a few counts of this clonotype. V is TRBV4-3 and J is TRBJ2-7; tentatively, D is TRBD1 or TRBD2 (7 bases each). This CDR3 is built from 15 residues. Germline V gives CDR1 LGHNA, CDR2 YSLEER. Trimming left V 2 bases short and J 3 bases short, with 14 bases between. The CDR3 region is CASSQRQGLFYEQYF. The CDR3 DNA reads TGCGCCAGCAGCCAACGACAGGGACTATTCTACGAGCAGTACTTC.

This sequence joins TRBV12-3 or TRBV12-4 and TRBJ2-7; 8 nucleotides agree with TRBD1. V lost 7 bases and J lost 5; bases outside the gene matches: 4. This CDR3 has 12 amino acids. CDR3 nucleotides: TGTGCCAGCACGACAGGGGCGCACGAGCAGTACTTC. Its protein is CASTTGAHEQYF.

This clonotype has a count of ten or more. The chain is built from TRBV20-1 and TRBJ1-1; 7 bases are a match to TRBD1. This CDR3 spans 14 amino acids. The germline CDR1 and CDR2 sequences are DFQATT and SNEGSKA (reference sequence). J was trimmed by 3 bases and V by 0 bases; bases with no gene match: 4. This CDR3 is CSAREEDRYTEAFF. The CDR3 region has the DNA TGCAGTGCTAGAGAGGAGGACAGGTACACTGAAGCTTTCTTT.

Worth noting for this clonotype: A much larger clone differs from this one at a single base, so this may be a read error. This chain joins TRBV12-3 or TRBV12-4 and TRBJ2-5; D perhaps matches TRBD2 (5 bases). V was clipped by 4 bases and J by 1 base, with 19 bases between them. CDR3 length: 17 amino acids. CDR3 sequence reads: CASSSLGTSRGQETQYF. The CDR3 nucleotides are TGTGCCAGCAGTTCCCTCGGAACCAGTCGGGGCCAAGAGACCCAGTACTTC.

The chain has TRBV6-1 and TRBJ2-6; D unclear. The V end was cut by 10 bases, the J end by 0 bases, with 7 bases between. CDR1 is MNHNS, CDR2 SASEGT, per germline. The CDR3 totals 13 residues. The CDR3 here is CATPNSGANVLTF. In DNA, the CDR3 is TGTGCCACCCCCAACTCTGGGGCCAACGTCCTGACTTTC.

This clonotype was seen only a few times. This chain connects TRBV19 to TRBJ1-1; D gene uncertain. V was clipped by 7 bases and J by 5 bases, with 11 bases between them. This CDR3 has 12 residues. Germline loops: CDR1 LNHDA, CDR2 SQIVND (reference sequence). CDR3 in DNA: TGTGCCAGTACTTGGACGGGTACTGAAGCTTTCTTT. This codes for CASTWTGTEAFF.